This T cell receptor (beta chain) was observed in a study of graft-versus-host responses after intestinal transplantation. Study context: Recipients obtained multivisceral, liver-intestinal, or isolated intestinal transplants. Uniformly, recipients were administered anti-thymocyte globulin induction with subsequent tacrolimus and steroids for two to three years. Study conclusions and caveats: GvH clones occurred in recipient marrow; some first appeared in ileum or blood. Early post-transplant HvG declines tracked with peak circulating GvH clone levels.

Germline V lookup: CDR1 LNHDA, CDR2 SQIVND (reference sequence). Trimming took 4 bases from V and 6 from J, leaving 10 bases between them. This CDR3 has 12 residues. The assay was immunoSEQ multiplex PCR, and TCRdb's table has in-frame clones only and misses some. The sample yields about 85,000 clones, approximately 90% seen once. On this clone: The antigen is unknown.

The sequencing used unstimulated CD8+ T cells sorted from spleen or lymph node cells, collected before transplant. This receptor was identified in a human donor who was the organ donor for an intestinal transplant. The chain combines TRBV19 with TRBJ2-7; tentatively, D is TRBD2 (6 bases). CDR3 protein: CASSSGGTEQYF. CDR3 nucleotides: TGTGCCAGTAGTAGCGGCGGGACCGAGCAGTACTTC.